Below, 11 T cell receptor beta chains from the same sample are listed, as sequenced in a study of blood T cell repertoires in COVID-19. Profiled with immunoSEQ multiplex PCR; TCRdb holds only in-frame clones, not every one. The sample has more than 200,000 clones; over 75% are singletons. The sequenced material came from peripheral blood. These receptors were obtained from a woman aged 40 to 55 who had recovered from COVID-19.

The rearrangement uses TRBV19 and TRBJ2-1; D unclear. The CDR3 runs to 16 residues. Trimming shortened V by 1 base and J by 7 bases, and 17 bases separated the two germline ends. CDR1 LNHDA and CDR2 SQIVND come from the germline V gene (reference sequence). The CDR3 DNA is TGTGCCAGTAGTATAGGTCCGTTCCCCGGGTCAAATGAGCAGTTCTTC. Protein product: CASSIGPFPGSNEQFF.

This clone appeared a few times. The rearrangement joins TRBV7-2 to TRBJ1-1; no reliable D call. The V and J ends lost 2 bases and 0 bases respectively, with 7 bases between them. From germline, CDR1 is SGHTA and CDR2 FQGNSA. The CDR3 loop spans 14 amino acids. The CDR3 loop reads CASSLRGLNTEAFF. The CDR3 nucleotides are TGTGCCAGCAGCTTAAGAGGCTTGAACACTGAAGCTTTCTTT.

The chain combines TRBV28 with TRBJ1-5; TRBD1 agrees at 7 bases. The J segment lost 2 bases and the V segment lost 0 bases, leaving 7 bases of the junction unmatched. Germline V lookup: CDR1 MDHEN, CDR2 SYDVKM. This CDR3 contains 17 residues. The CDR3 nucleotides read TGTGCCAGCAGTTTATGGGGGCAGGGGGGAGGCAATCAGCCCCAGCATTTT. It translates to CASSLWGQGGGNQPQHF.

In this sample, this clone turned up once. Here the CDR3 DNA reads TGCGCCAGCAGCTCTCCACAATACCCGGGACTAGCGGTTTACGAGCAGTACTTC. Its protein is CASSSPQYPGLAVYEQYF. J is TRBJ2-7 and V is TRBV5-1, with 11 positions matching TRBD2. Germline V gives CDR1 SGHRS, CDR2 YFSETQ. This CDR3 has 18 residues. V shed 3 bases, J shed 4 bases, and the junction held 15 bases outside the gene matches.

The count of this clone is one. The chain recombines TRBV24-1 with TRBJ2-4; 9 bases match TRBD1. CDR3 length: 17 residues. Germline CDR1 KGHDR, CDR2 SFDVKD. Trimming cost V 3 bases and J 0 bases; bases outside gene matches: 5. CDR3 loop: CATSDGGTGLAKNIQYF. CDR3 DNA: TGTGCCACCAGTGATGGAGGGACAGGGTTAGCCAAAAACATTCAGTACTTC.

The chain uses TRBV16 and TRBJ1-2, with 7 nucleotides matching TRBD1. Trimming at V came to 4 bases and at J to 5 bases, leaving 4 bases not matched to a gene. This CDR3 region has 13 residues. The germline V gene has CDR1 KGHSY and CDR2 FQNENV. In DNA form, the CDR3 reads TGTGCCAGCAGCCGGGACAGCCAGTATGGCTACACCTTC. Amino acids: CASSRDSQYGYTF.

The chain uses TRBV6-5 and TRBJ1-6; TRBD1 might be the D (6 bases). Germline CDR1 MNHEY, CDR2 SVGAGI. CDR3 length equals 15 residues. V was pared by 7 bases and J by 9 bases, with 19 bases between. Here the CDR3 reads CASTPVGGPASPLHF. Here the CDR3 DNA reads TGTGCCAGCACCCCCGTCGGGGGGCCGGCTTCACCCCTCCACTTT.

This chain links TRBV6-5 with TRBJ1-3; D possibly corresponds to TRBD1 (5 bases). The CDR3 is 12 amino acids. Trimming stripped 7 bases from V and 4 bases from J, with 8 bases between. Germline values: CDR1 MNHEY, CDR2 SVGAGI. In DNA form, the CDR3 reads TGTGCCAGCACCTACAGGGGAAACACCATATATTTT. Encoded protein: CASTYRGNTIYF.

The V gene is TRBV7-6, the J gene TRBJ2-6; D remains ambiguous. The CDR3 covers 17 residues. Looked up from germline, CDR1 is SGHVS and CDR2 is FNYEAQ. V was pared by 5 bases and J by 2 bases, with 16 bases between. The CDR3 loop is CASSRSSIKPGANVLTF. In DNA form, the CDR3 reads TGTGCCAGCAGCCGGTCGTCGATTAAACCTGGGGCCAACGTCCTGACTTTC.

The chain combines TRBV7-2 with TRBJ2-1, with 7 bases lining up with TRBD2. Germline CDR1 SGHTA, CDR2 FQGNSA. The CDR3 consists of 16 residues. The ends lost 3 bases at V and 1 base at J; junction bases unmatched: 6. The CDR3 reads CASSLASGASYNEQFF. CDR3 nucleotide sequence: TGTGCCAGCAGCTTGGCCAGCGGGGCTTCCTACAATGAGCAGTTCTTC.

The chain links TRBV7-9 to TRBJ2-7, with 7 bases that match TRBD2. There are 15 residues in the CDR3. The germline gives CDR1 SEHNR, CDR2 FQNEAQ (reference sequence). The V and J ends lost 1 base and 6 bases, in that order; junction bases with no gene match: 9. The CDR3 protein is CASSLETGGSAEQYF. The CDR3 DNA reads TGTGCCAGCAGCTTAGAGACGGGAGGATCTGCCGAGCAGTACTTC.